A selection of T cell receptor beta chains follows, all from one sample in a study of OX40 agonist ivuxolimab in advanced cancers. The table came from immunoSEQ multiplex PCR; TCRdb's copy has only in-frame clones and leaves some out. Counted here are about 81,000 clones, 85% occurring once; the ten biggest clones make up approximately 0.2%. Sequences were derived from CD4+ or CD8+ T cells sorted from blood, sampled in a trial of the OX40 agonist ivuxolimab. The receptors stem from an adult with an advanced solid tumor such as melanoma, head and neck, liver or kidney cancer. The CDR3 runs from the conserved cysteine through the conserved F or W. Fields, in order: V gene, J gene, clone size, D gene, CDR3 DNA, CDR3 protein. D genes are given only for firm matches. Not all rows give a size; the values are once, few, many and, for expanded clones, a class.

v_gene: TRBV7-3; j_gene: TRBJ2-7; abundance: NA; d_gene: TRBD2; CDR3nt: TGTGCCAGCAGCCCAGGGAGGTCTAGCGGAACCTACGAGCAGTACTTC; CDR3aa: CASSPGRSSGTYEQYF
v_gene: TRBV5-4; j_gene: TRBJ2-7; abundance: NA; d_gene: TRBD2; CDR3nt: TGTGCCAGCAGCTTGAGGAGCGGGAGGGGCGACGAGCAGTACTTC; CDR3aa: CASSLRSGRGDEQYF
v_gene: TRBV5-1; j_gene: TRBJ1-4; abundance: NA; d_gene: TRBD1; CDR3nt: TGCGCCAGCAGCCTGGGGACAGGGGGCAATGAAAAACTGTTTTTT; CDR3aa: CASSLGTGGNEKLFF
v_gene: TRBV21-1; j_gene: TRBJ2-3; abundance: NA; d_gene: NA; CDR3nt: TGTGCCAGCAGCAAAGAACCAACTAGCGGGGGGTGTCTGGCAGATACGCAGTATTTT; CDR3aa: CASSKEPTSGGCLADTQYF
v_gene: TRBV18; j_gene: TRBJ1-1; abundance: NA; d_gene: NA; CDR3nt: TGTGCCAGCTCACCACCAAGGACTGACAACACTGAAGCTTTCTTT; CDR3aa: CASSPPRTDNTEAFF
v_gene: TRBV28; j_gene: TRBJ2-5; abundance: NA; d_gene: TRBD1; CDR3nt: TGTGCCAGCAGTCTCCCCCAAGGACAGGCCGCAGGGACCCAGTACTTC; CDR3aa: CASSLPQGQAAGTQYF
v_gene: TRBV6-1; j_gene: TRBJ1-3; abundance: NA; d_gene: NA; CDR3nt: TGTGCCAGCAGTGAGGCAGGGCATGGCCGAGGAAACACCATATATTTT; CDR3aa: CASSEAGHGRGNTIYF
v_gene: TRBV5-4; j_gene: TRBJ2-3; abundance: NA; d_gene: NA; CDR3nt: TGTGCCAGCAGCTTGGACGGTACAGATACGCAGTATTTT; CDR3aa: CASSLDGTDTQYF
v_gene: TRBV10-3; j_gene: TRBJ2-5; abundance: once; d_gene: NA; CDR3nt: TGTGCCATCAGTGAACCCGGCAGGCCGCAAGAGACCCAGTACTTC; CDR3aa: CAISEPGRPQETQYF
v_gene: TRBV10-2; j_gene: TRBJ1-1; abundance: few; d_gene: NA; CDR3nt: TGCGCCAGCAGGGCGGAACGCACTGAAGCTTTCTTT; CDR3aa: CASRAERTEAFF
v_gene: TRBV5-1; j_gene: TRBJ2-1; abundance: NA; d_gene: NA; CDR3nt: TGCGCCAGCAGCTCCGACAGCAATGAGCAGTTCTTC; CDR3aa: CASSSDSNEQFF
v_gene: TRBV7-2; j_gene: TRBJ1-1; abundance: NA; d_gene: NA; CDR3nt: TGTGCCAGCAGCCGTGAAGCGGCGAACACTGAAGCTTTCTTT; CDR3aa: CASSREAANTEAFF
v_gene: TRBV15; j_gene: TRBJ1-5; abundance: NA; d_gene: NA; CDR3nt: TGTGCCACCAGCAGAGCAGGGTTTCAGCCCCAGCATTTT; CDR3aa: CATSRAGFQPQHF
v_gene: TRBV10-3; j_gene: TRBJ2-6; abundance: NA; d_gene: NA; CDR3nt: TGTGCCTCCCAGACGGGGAACGCCTCTGGGGCCAACGTCCTGACTTTC; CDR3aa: CASQTGNASGANVLTF
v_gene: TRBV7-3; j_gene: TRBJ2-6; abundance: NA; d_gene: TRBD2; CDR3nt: TGTGCCAGCAGCAGACGGGGGGGCGTCGCGGATGGGGCCAACGTCCTGACTTTC; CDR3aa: CASSRRGGVADGANVLTF
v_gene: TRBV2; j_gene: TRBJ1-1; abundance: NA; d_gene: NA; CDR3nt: TGTGCCAGTGGATATCACGGGGGGTCTTACACTGAAGCTTTCTTT; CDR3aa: CASGYHGGSYTEAFF
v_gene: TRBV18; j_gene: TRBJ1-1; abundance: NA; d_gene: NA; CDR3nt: TGTGCCAGCTCACCACCGGAGGCCCCAAACACTGAAGCTTTCTTT; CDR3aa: CASSPPEAPNTEAFF
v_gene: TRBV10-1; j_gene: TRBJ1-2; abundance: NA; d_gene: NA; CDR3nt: TGCGCCAGTGGGCCACCCTGGATAATAGTAAGCGAATATGGCTACACCTTC; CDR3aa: CASGPPWIIVSEYGYTF
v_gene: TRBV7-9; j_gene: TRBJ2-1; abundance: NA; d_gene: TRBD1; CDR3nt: TGTGCCAGCAGTTCTCAGGGGGCTGAGCAGTTCTTC; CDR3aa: CASSSQGAEQFF
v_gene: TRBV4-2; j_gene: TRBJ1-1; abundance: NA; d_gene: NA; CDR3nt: TGTGCCAGCAGCCAGAGGTTCGGAGCGACATACACTGAAGCTTTCTTT; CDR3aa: CASSQRFGATYTEAFF
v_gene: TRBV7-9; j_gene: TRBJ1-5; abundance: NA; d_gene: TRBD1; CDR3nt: TGTGCCAGCAGCTCCCTTGACAGGGGAACTCAGCCCCAGCATTTT; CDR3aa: CASSSLDRGTQPQHF
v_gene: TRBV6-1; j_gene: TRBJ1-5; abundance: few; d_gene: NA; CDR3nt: TGTGCCAGCAGTGAATCGTACGGTCAGCCCCAGCATTTT; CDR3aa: CASSESYGQPQHF
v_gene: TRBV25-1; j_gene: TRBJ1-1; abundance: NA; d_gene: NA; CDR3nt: TGTGCCAGCAGTGAATGGCCAGGTCCGAGCACTGAAGCTTTCTTT; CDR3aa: CASSEWPGPSTEAFF
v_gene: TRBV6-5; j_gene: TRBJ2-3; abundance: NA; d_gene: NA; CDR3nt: TGTGCCAGCAGTCGACAGCGAACCCCCACAGATACGCAGTATTTT; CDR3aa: CASSRQRTPTDTQYF
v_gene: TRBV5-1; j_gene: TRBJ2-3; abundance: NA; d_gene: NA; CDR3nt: TGCGCCAGCAGCTTGCGGGGTACAAGGGATAAAGGAGATACGCAGTATTTT; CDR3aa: CASSLRGTRDKGDTQYF
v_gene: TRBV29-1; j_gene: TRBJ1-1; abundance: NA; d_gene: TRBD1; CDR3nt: TGCAGCGGGGGACAGGGTCGGAACACTGAAGCTTTCTTT; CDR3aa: CSGGQGRNTEAFF
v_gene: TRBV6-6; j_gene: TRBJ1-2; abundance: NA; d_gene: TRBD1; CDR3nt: TGTGCCAGCAGCCTGGGACAGGGGGTTTATGGCTACACCTTC; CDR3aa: CASSLGQGVYGYTF
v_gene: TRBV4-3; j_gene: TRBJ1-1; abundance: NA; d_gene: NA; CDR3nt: TGCGCCAGCAGCCAAGTTGGGGGATATGTGGGTGAAGCTTTCTTT; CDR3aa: CASSQVGGYVGEAFF
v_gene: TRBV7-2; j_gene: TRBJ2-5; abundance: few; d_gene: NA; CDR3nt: TGTGCCAGCAGCCCCGGGCCGGAGACCCAGTACTTC; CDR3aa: CASSPGPETQYF
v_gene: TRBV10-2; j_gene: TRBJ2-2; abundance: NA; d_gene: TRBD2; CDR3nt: TGCGCCAGCAGTGGACTAGCGGTGTTTACCGGGGAGCTGTTTTTT; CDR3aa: CASSGLAVFTGELFF
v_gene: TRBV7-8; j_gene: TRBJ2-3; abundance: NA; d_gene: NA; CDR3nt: TGTGCCAGCAGCTTAGCTGGTACGCAGTATTTT; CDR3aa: CASSLAGTQYF
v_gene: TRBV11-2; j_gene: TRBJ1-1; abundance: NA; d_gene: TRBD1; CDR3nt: TGTGCCAGCAGCTTAAGACAGGGAAGGGGAGAAGCTTTCTTT; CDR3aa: CASSLRQGRGEAFF